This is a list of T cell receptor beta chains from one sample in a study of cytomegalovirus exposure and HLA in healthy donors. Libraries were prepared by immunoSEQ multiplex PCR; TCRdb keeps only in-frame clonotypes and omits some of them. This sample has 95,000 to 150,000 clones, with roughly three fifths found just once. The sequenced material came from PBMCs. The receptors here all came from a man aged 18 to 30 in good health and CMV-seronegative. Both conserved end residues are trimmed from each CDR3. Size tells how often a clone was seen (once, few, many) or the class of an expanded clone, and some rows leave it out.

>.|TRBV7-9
ASSLEGNEQF
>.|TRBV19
ASSIGSIIQGTTNEKLF
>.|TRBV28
ASFRPGTGGNSNQPQH
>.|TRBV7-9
ASSWSTPYEQY
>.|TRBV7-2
ASSLSPRGRRDTGELF
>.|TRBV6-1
ASRNGGSANQPQH
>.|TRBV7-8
ASSLGQGSGNTIY
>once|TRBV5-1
ASSPLVRGAGDTQY
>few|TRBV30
AWRDPREYMNTEAF
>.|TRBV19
ASSIDRASRQPQH
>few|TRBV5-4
ASSFKREVYNEQF
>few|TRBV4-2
ASSQDFGSGELF
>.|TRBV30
AWRGVVGYEQF
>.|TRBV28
ASTHSRGANVLT
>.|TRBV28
ASSLGTSPRRANEQF
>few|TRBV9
ASSVGPAGNTIY
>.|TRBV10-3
AISESDRDSFYGYT
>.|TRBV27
ASSFEASGYEQY
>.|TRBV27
ASSSPGTGLPEAF
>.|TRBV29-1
SVLGFSRGSGNTIY
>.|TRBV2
ASSPFAGDLRRGANVLT
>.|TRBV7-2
ASSGRDYPYEQY
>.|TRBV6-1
ASSWTVEYEQY
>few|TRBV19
ASSIRAGINTGELF
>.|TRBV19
ASSPTSGRNTGELF
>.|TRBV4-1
ASSPLHRQLNTEAF
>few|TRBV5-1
ASSPRPGGMETQY
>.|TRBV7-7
ASSPLKTAAGELF
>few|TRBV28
ASSLTQGHLYGYT
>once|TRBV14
ASSPDSSYEQY
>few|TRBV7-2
ASSPRGLRSTDTQY
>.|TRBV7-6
ASSAGLAGVRYDTQY
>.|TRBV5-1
ASSPGTGGAIRSGYT
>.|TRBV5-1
ASSLGANPTEAF
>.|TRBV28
ASSLVGGRKLF
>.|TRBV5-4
ASSLGPSDYEQY
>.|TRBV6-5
ASSHRQNPLGYT
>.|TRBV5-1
ASSLVAGNTEAF
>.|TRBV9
ASSVDGRTSGYNEQF
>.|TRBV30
AWSVQGSTDTQY